This T cell receptor (beta chain) was obtained from a study of cytomegalovirus exposure and HLA in healthy donors. Study results and caveats: Later analysis associated a missense DCLRE1C variant with TCR beta V- and J-gene trimming.

With respect to this clone: What it binds is unknown.

Germline V CDR1 and CDR2: SGDLS, YYNGEE. There are 15 residues in the CDR3. With 0 bases removed from V and 2 bases from J, the gap between germline ends came to 11 bases. PCR used 60 Vbeta primers and 13 Jbeta primers. Here immunoSEQ multiplex PCR was the method, and the copy in TCRdb shows in-frame clones only, minus some. This sample has roughly 150,000 clones, with 75% to 80% found just once. The sequence derives from a man younger than 40 in good health and CMV-seronegative. What was sequenced was PBMCs. The chain carries TRBV9 and TRBJ2-5; possibly TRBD2 for D (6 bases). Here the CDR3 reads CASSVVGSAQETQYF. In DNA form, the CDR3 reads TGTGCCAGCAGCGTAGTCGGGAGCGCTCAAGAGACCCAGTACTTC. The variable domain in full, completed from reference TRBV9 and TRBJ2-5, reads DSGVTQTPKHLITATGQRVTLRCSPRSGDLSVYWYQQSLDQGLQFLIQYYNGEERAKGNILERFSAQQFPDLHSELNLSSLELGDSALYFCASSVVGSAQETQYFGPGTRLLVL.